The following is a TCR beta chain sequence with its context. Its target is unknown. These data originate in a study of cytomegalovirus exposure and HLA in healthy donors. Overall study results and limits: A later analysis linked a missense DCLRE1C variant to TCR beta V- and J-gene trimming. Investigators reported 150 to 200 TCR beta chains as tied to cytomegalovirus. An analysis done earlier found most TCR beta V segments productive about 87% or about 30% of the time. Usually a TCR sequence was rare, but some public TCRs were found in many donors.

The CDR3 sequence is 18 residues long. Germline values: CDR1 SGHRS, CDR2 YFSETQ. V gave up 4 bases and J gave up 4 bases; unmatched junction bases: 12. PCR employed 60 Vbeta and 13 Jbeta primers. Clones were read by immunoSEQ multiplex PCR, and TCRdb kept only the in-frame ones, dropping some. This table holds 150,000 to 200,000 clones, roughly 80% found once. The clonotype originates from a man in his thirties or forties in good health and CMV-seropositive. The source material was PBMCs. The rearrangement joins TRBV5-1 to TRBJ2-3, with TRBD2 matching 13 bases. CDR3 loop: CASSPSWTSGGPPDTQYF. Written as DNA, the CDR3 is TGCGCCAGCAGCCCTAGCTGGACTAGCGGGGGCCCCCCAGATACGCAGTATTTT.